The 20 T cell receptor beta chains listed next were all sequenced from one sample in a study of T cell repertoires in cytomegalovirus infection. One entry per CDR3 protein results from TCRdb running MiXCR on the reads. The sample has 150,000 to 200,000 distinct CDR3 sequences, around an eighth seen once. What was sequenced was PBMCs. The receptor source for this set is a human donor in good health (CMV status not recorded). Some clones in this sample may be carry-over from other donors' samples.

The chain has TRBV19 and TRBJ2-1; D not resolved. CDR3 size: 14 residues. Germline V gene data show CDR1 as LNHDA and CDR2 as SQIVND (reference sequence). Trimming removed 10 bases at V and 2 bases at J, with 15 bases between. CDR3 sequence: CAISQFPPYNEQFF. The CDR3 DNA reads TGTGCCATATCACAGTTCCCTCCCTACAATGAGCAGTTCTTC.

In this sample, this clonotype turned up many times. CDR3 amino acids: CASSLVGGTGGVRGYEQYF. In DNA, the CDR3 is TGTGCCAGCAGCTTAGTAGGCGGGACAGGGGGCGTAAGGGGCTACGAGCAGTACTTC. The rearrangement joins TRBV11-2 to TRBJ2-7, with 12 bases lining up with TRBD1. The junction had 13 bases not matched to a gene; V was cut back by 1 base and J by 3 bases. The CDR3 extends over 19 amino acids. Germline loops: CDR1 SGHAT, CDR2 FQNNGV.

This clonotype was seen only a few times. V usage is TRBV20-1 and J usage is TRBJ1-1; D might be TRBD1 (5 bases). The CDR3 has 16 amino acids. The V and J ends lost 4 bases and 0 bases respectively, with 18 bases between them. Germline CDR1 and CDR2: DFQATT and SNEGSKA (reference sequence). This chain's CDR3 is CSANNPRGSLNTEAFF. For the CDR3, the DNA is TGCAGTGCTAATAATCCCCGGGGCAGTCTGAACACTGAAGCTTTCTTT.

This clonotype was picked up a small number of times. This chain joins TRBV18 and TRBJ1-6; D is possibly TRBD1 (5 bases). Per the germline V gene, CDR1 is KGHSH and CDR2 is LQKENI. The CDR3 extends over 15 amino acids. The ends were cut back, 4 bases at V and 5 bases at J, with 12 bases in the middle. CDR3: CASSLGGADNSPLHF. The DNA of the CDR3 is TGTGCCAGCTCACTGGGAGGGGCCGATAATTCACCCCTCCACTTT.

In this sample, this clonotype turned up a few times. This sequence joins TRBV5-1 and TRBJ1-4; D is undetermined. With 3 bases removed from V and 3 bases from J, the gap between germline ends came to 12 bases. CDR1 SGHRS and CDR2 YFSETQ come from the germline V gene. The CDR3 consists of 15 residues. The CDR3 reads CASSSLQGSNEKLFF. The CDR3 DNA reads as TGCGCCAGCAGCTCATTACAAGGATCTAATGAAAAACTGTTTTTT.

Many counts were recorded for this clonotype. J is TRBJ1-1 and V is TRBV7-2; D gene ambiguous. The CDR3 spans 14 residues. The germline V and J ends were trimmed by 0 bases and 4 bases, with 9 bases remaining between them. Germline V gene data show CDR1 as SGHTA and CDR2 as FQGNSA. The CDR3 DNA follows: TGTGCCAGCAGCTTAGCGCCCCCCGGCACTGAAGCTTTCTTT. As protein: CASSLAPPGTEAFF.

The rearrangement links TRBV28 to TRBJ2-5; the D is unclear. Per germline, CDR1 MDHEN and CDR2 SYDVKM. The CDR3 has 14 amino acids. With 4 bases removed from V and 3 bases from J, the gap between germline ends came to 12 bases. The CDR3 region is CASSSIGQKETQYF. CDR3 DNA: TGTGCCAGCAGTTCTATTGGGCAGAAAGAGACCCAGTACTTC.

The chain is built from TRBV2 and TRBJ2-3; the D gene is possibly TRBD1 (5 bases). Germline-derived CDR1 and CDR2 are SNHLY and FYNNEI. The CDR3 spans 17 residues. Trimming cost V 8 bases and J 1 base, with 22 bases left between them. This CDR3 is CASLRDSPYARTDTQYF. In DNA form, the CDR3 reads TGTGCCAGCCTCAGGGATTCTCCGTATGCCCGCACAGATACGCAGTATTTT.

The chain joins TRBV10-3 to TRBJ1-2, with D tentatively TRBD1 (5 bases). CDR1 and CDR2 from the germline V gene are ENHRY and SYGVKD. The ends were cut back, 2 bases at V and 2 bases at J, with 12 bases in the middle. The CDR3 has 15 amino acids. In DNA form, the CDR3 reads TGTGCCATCAGTGAGCCCTCACCAGGGAACTATGGCTACACCTTC. As protein: CAISEPSPGNYGYTF.

This clonotype has ten or more counts. CDR3 nucleotide sequence: TGCGCCAGCAGCCAAGATTTATTTACCTACGAGCAGTACTTC. Translated: CASSQDLFTYEQYF. This rearrangement joins TRBV4-3 to TRBJ2-7; no reliable D call. Per the germline V gene, CDR1 is LGHNA and CDR2 is YSLEER. V was cut by 0 bases and J by 2 bases, with 8 bases left in between. The CDR3 is 14 amino acids.

The chain uses TRBV28 and TRBJ2-7; 8 positions agree with TRBD2. CDR1 MDHEN and CDR2 SYDVKM come from the germline V gene. Unmatched junction bases numbered 9, after V lost 6 bases and J lost 2 bases. This CDR3 is 15 amino acids long. CDR3 DNA: TGTGCCAGCAGGGGAGCGGGAGCGGGTACCTACGAGCAGTACTTC. Protein: CASRGAGAGTYEQYF.

This clonotype was observed many times. The gene calls are TRBV6-2 or TRBV6-3 and TRBJ2-2; 7 positions agree with TRBD2. Germline V CDR1 and CDR2: MNHEY, SVGEGT. The CDR3 extends over 15 amino acids. Trimming took 7 bases from V and 4 from J; bases not matched to a gene: 9. The CDR3: CASKGPGRATGELFF. Written as DNA, the CDR3 is TGTGCCAGCAAAGGGCCTGGGAGGGCCACCGGGGAGCTGTTTTTT.

This clonotype showed up many times. J is TRBJ1-2 and V is TRBV7-2; D perhaps matches TRBD1 (5 bases). Trimming shortened V by 7 bases and J by 2 bases, and 14 bases separated the two germline ends. This CDR3 is 14 amino acids long. Germline assignment: CDR1 SGHTA and CDR2 FQGNSA. The CDR3 coding sequence is TGTGCCAGCACCAGTCAGGGACGGAACTATGGCTACACCTTC. The encoded protein is CASTSQGRNYGYTF.

This clonotype was observed many times. V usage is TRBV6-2 or TRBV6-3 and J usage is TRBJ2-6, with 10 bases fitting TRBD1. The CDR3 contains 17 residues. The germline V gene encodes CDR1 MNHEY and CDR2 SVGEGT. The J segment lost 1 base and the V segment lost 4 bases, leaving 4 bases of the junction unmatched. This chain's CDR3 is CASSSRTGGSGANVLTF. CDR3 DNA: TGTGCCAGCAGTTCACGGACAGGGGGATCTGGGGCCAACGTCCTGACTTTC.

In this sample, this clonotype turned up once. The gene calls are TRBV29-1 and TRBJ2-1; 16 bases fit TRBD2. V gave up 6 bases and J gave up 10 bases; unmatched junction bases: 9. Germline CDR1 and CDR2: SQVTM and ANQGSEA. The CDR3 totals 15 residues. CDR3 loop: CSVTGTSGGAWEQFF. CDR3 coding DNA: TGCAGCGTCACCGGGACTAGCGGGGGGGCTTGGGAGCAGTTCTTC.

This clonotype was detected a few times. The chain is built from TRBV6-2 or TRBV6-3 and TRBJ2-1, with 7 nucleotides matching TRBD1. The CDR3 has 15 residues. V shed 7 bases, J shed 4 bases, and the junction held 10 bases outside the gene matches. Germline values: CDR1 MNHEY, CDR2 SVGEGT. Written as DNA, the CDR3 is TGTGCCAGCACCAAAACGGGACAGTCATACAATGAGCAGTTCTTC. As protein: CASTKTGQSYNEQFF.

The rearrangement links TRBV19 to TRBJ2-2; D is unclear. CDR3 size: 13 residues. With 0 bases removed from V and 8 bases from J, the gap between germline ends came to 7 bases. The germline gives CDR1 LNHDA, CDR2 SQIVND (reference sequence). CDR3 DNA sequence: TGTGCCAGTAGTATAGATATGCGGGGGGAGCTGTTTTTT. Its protein product is CASSIDMRGELFF.

CDR3 amino acids: CASSFRQEQYF. The DNA for the CDR3 is TGTGCCAGCAGTTTTCGACAAGAGCAGTACTTC. The chain combines TRBV6-6 with TRBJ2-7, with D hard to call. This CDR3 region has 11 residues. From germline, CDR1 is MNHNY and CDR2 SVGAGI (reference sequence). V was pared by 4 bases and J by 7 bases, with 8 bases between.

The chain employs TRBV2 and TRBJ2-7; maybe TRBD1 (6 bases). Trimming removed 2 bases at V and 4 bases at J, with 12 bases between. In germline, CDR1 is SNHLY, CDR2 FYNNEI. The CDR3 loop spans 14 amino acids. In nucleotides, the CDR3 is TGTGCCAGCAGTGAACCCGGACAGAGTTACGAGCAGTACTTC. Residues: CASSEPGQSYEQYF.

The rearrangement joins TRBV5-1 to TRBJ2-1; D is unclear. The CDR3 contains 13 residues. Deletions cut 3 bases from V and 6 bases from J, with 10 bases between. Germline V gene sequence: CDR1 SGHRS, CDR2 YFSETQ. In DNA form, the CDR3 reads TGCGCCAGCAGCTCCTGGGTCTTCAATGAGCAGTTCTTC. Translation: CASSSWVFNEQFF. The full variable domain, its missing parts supplied by reference TRBV5-1 and TRBJ2-1, is KAGVTQTPRYLIKTRGQQVTLSCSPISGHRSVSWYQQTPGQGLQFLFEYFSETQRNKGNFPGRFSGRQFSNSRSEMNVSTLELGDSALYLCASSSWVFNEQFFGPGTRLTVL.